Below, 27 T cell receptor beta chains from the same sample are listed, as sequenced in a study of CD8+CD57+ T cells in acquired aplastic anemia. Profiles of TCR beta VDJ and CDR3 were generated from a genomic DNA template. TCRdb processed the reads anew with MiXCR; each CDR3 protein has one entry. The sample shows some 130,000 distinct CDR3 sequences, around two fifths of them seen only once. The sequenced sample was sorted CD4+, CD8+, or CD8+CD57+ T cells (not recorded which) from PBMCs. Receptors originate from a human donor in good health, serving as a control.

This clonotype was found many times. The CDR3 sequence: CASSETQGMGNYEQYF. CDR3 DNA: TGTGCCAGCAGCGAAACACAGGGGATGGGGAACTATGAGCAGTACTTC. The genes are TRBV6-1 and TRBJ2-7; 7 bases agree with TRBD1. The V gene end was trimmed by 6 bases and the J gene end by 7 bases; junction bases not matched to a gene: 18. Germline CDR1 is MNHNS and CDR2 is SASEGT. This CDR3 is built from 16 residues.

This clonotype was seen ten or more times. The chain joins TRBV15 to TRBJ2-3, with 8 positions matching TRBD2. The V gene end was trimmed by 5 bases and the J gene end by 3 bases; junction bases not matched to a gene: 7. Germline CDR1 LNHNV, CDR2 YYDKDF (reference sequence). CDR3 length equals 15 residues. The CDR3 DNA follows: TGTGCCACCAGCGTTCCGGGACTAGGGACAGATACGCAGTATTTT. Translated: CATSVPGLGTDTQYF.

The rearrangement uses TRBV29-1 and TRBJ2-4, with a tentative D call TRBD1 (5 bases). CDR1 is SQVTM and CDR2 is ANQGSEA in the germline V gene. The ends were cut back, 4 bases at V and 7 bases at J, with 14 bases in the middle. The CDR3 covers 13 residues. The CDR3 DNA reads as TGCAGCGTTGTGACAGCCGGTTTTAACATTCAGTACTTC. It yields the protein CSVVTAGFNIQYF.

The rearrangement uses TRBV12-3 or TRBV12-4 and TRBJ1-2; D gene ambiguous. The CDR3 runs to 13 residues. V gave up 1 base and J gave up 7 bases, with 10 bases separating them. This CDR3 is CASSLESSTGYTF. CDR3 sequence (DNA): TGTGCCAGCAGTTTAGAGTCCTCGACTGGCTACACCTTC.

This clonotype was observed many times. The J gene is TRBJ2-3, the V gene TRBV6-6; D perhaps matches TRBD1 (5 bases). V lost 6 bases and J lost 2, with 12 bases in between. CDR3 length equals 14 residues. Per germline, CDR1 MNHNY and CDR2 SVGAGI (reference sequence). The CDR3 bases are TGTGCCAGCAGACAGGTTCCCAACACAGATACGCAGTATTTT. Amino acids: CASRQVPNTDTQYF.

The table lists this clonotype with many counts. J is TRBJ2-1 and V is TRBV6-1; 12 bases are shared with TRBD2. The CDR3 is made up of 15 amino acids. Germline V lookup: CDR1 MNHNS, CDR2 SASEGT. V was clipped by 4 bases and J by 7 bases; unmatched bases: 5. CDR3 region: CASSALAGGPNEQFF. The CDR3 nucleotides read TGTGCCAGCAGTGCCCTAGCGGGAGGGCCTAATGAGCAGTTCTTC.

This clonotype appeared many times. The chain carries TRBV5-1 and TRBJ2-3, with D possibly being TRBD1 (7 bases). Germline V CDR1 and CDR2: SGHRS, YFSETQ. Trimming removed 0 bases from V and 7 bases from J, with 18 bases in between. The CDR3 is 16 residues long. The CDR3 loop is CASSLAGGTATNTQYF. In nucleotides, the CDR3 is TGCGCCAGCAGCTTGGCTGGCGGGACAGCAACGAATACGCAGTATTTT.

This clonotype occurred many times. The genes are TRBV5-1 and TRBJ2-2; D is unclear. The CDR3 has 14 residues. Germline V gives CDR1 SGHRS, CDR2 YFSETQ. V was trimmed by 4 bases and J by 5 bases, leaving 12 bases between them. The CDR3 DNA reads TGCGCCAGCAGCCGTAACTTGGGGACCGGGGAGCTGTTTTTT. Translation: CASSRNLGTGELFF.

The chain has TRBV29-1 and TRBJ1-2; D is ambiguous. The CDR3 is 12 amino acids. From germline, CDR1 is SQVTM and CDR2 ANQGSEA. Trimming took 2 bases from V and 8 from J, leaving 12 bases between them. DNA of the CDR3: TGCAGCGTTGAATTGGGGTTTGGGGGCTACACCTTC. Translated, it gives CSVELGFGGYTF.

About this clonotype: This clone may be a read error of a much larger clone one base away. The CDR3 DNA follows: TGCGTCAGCAGCGCTGGACAGGGGATAGATACGCAGTATTTT. Its protein is CVSSAGQGIDTQYF. The V call is TRBV5-1, the J call TRBJ2-3, with 9 bases identical to TRBD1. The CDR3 runs 14 residues. Germline V CDR1 and CDR2: SGHRS, YFSETQ.

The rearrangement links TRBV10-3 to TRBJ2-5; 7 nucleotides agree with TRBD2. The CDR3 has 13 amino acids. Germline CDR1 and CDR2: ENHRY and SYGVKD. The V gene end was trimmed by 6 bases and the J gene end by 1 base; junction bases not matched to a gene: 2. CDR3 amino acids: CAIRGLIQETQYF. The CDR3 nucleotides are TGTGCCATCAGGGGACTAATCCAAGAGACCCAGTACTTC.

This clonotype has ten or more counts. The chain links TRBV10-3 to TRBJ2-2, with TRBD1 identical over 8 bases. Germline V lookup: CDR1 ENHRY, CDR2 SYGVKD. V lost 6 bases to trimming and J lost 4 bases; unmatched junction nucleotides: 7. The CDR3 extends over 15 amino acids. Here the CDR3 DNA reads TGTGCCATCAGCGCAGACAGGGGAGGCACCGGGGAGCTGTTTTTT. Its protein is CAISADRGGTGELFF.

This CDR3 reads CASRRVLAGGTSAGELFF. CDR3 nucleotides: TGTGCCAGTCGCAGGGTACTAGCGGGGGGTACCTCGGCCGGGGAGCTGTTTTTT. The gene calls are TRBV6-1 and TRBJ2-2, with 12 nucleotides matching TRBD2. The germline V gene has CDR1 MNHNS and CDR2 SASEGT. Trimming cost V 9 bases and J 6 bases; bases outside gene matches: 17. The length of the CDR3 is 18 residues.

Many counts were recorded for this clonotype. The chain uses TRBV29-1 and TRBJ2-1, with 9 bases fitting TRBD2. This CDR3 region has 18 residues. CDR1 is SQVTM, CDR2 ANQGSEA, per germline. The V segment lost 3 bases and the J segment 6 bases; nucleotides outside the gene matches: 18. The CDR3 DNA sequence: TGCAGCGTTGAGGACACCGCTCCTCTTTGGACTAGCGTCAATGAGCAGTTCTTC. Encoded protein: CSVEDTAPLWTSVNEQFF.

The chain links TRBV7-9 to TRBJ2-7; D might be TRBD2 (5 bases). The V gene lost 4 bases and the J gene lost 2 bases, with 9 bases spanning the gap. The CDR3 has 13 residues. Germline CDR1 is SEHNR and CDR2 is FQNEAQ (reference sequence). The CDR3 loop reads CASSSDSAYEQYF. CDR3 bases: TGTGCCAGCAGCTCGGACTCGGCCTACGAGCAGTACTTC.

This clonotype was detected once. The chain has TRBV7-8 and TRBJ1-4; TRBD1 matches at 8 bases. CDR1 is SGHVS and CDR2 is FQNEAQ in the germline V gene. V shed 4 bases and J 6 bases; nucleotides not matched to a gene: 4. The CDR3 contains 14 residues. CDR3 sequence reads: CASSWGRGHEKLFF. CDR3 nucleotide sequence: TGTGCCAGCAGCTGGGGCAGGGGGCATGAAAAACTGTTTTTT.

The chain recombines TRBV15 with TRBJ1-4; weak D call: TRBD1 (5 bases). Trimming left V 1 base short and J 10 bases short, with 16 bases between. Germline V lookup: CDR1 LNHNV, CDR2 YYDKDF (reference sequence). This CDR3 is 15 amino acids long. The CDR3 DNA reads TGTGCCACCAGCAGAGGTGGGGACTTTTGGGGAAAACTGTTTTTT. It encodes CATSRGGDFWGKLFF.

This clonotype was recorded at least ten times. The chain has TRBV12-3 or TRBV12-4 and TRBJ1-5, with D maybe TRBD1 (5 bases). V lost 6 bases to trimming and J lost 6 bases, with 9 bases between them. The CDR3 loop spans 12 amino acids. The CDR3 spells CASSSGSQPQHF. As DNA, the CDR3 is TGTGCCAGCAGCTCAGGGAGTCAGCCCCAGCATTTT.

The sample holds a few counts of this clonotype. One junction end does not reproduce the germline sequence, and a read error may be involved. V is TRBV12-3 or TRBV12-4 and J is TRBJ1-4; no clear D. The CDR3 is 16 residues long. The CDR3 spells CASSRAGSATNEKPFF. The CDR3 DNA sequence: TGTGCCAGCAGTCGGGCAGGATCTGCAACTAATGAAAAACCGTTTTTT.

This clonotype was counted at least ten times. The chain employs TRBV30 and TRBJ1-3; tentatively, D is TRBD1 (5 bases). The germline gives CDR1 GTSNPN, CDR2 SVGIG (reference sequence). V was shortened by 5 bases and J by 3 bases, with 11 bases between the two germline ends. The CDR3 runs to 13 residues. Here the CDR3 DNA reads TGTGCCTGGGGGGCAGGACTTGGAAACACCATATATTTT. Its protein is CAWGAGLGNTIYF. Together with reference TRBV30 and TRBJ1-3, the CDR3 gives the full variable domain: SQTIHQWPATLVQPVGSPLSLECTVEGTSNPNLYWYRQAAGRGLQLLFYSVGIGQISSEVPQNLSASRPQDRQFILSSKKLLLSDSGFYLCAWGAGLGNTIYFGEGSWLTVV.

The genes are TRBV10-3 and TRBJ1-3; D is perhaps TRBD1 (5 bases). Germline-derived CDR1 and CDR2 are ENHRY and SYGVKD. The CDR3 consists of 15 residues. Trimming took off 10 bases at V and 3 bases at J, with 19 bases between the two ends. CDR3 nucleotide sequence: TGTGCCACCAGACGGTCAGGGAGGGGTGGAAACACCATATATTTT. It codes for CATRRSGRGGNTIYF.

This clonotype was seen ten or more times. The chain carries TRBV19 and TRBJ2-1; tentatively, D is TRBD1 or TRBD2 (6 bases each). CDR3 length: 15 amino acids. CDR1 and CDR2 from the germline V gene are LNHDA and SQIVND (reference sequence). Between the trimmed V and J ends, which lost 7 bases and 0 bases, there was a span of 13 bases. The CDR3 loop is CASTKGGPSYNEQFF. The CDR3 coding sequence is TGTGCCAGTACTAAGGGGGGCCCCTCCTACAATGAGCAGTTCTTC.

The DNA of the CDR3 is TGCAGTGCCGCCCCCCCAGCGGGGGACACAGATACGCAGTATTTT. This gives the protein CSAAPPAGDTDTQYF. The chain is built from TRBV20-1 and TRBJ2-3; 8 nucleotides align to TRBD2. CDR3 size: 15 residues. With V trimmed by 6 bases and J by 2 bases, 10 bases remained unmatched. CDR1 DFQATT and CDR2 SNEGSKA come from the germline V gene (reference sequence).

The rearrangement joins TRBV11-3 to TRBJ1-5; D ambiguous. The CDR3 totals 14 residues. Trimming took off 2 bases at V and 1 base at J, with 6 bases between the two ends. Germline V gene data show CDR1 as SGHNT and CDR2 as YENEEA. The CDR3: CASSLYGSNQPQHF. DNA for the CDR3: TGTGCCAGCAGCTTATACGGAAGCAATCAGCCCCAGCATTTT. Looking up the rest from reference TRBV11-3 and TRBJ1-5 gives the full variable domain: EAGVVQSPRYKIIEKKQPVAFWCNPISGHNTLYWYLQNLGQGPELLIRYENEEAVDDSQLPKDRFSAERLKGVDSTLKIQPAELGDSAVYLCASSLYGSNQPQHFGDGTRLSIL.

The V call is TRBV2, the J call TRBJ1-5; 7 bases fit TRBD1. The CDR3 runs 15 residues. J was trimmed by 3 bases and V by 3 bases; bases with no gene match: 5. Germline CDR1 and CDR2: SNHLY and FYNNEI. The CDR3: CASSDKGQLNQPQHF. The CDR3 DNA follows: TGTGCCAGCAGTGACAAGGGACAGCTCAATCAGCCCCAGCATTTT.

CDR3 coding DNA: TGTGCCAGCAGTCCGACAGGGGTCGGCTCCTACGAGCAGTACTTC. It encodes CASSPTGVGSYEQYF. The rearrangement uses TRBV27 and TRBJ2-7, with 8 bases aligning to TRBD1. The germline V gene has CDR1 MNHEY and CDR2 SMNVEV (reference sequence). V lost 5 bases and J lost 0; bases outside the gene matches: 6. This CDR3 has 15 amino acids.

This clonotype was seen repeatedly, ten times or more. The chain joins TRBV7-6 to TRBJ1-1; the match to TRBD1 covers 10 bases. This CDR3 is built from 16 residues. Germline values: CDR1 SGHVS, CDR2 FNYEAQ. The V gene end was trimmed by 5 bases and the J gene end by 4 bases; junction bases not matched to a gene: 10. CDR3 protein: CASSPGQGGRSTEAFF. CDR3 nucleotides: TGTGCCAGCAGCCCCGGACAGGGGGGACGAAGCACTGAAGCTTTCTTT.